The clone carrying this T cell receptor (beta chain) was picked up a small number of times. This entry comes from a study of T cells of healthy individuals. This CDR3 contains 15 residues. Trimming shortened V by 0 bases and J by 3 bases, and 15 bases separated the two germline ends. CDR1 is GTSNPN and CDR2 is SVGIG in the germline V gene (reference sequence). One entry per CDR3 protein results from TCRdb running MiXCR on the 5' RACE reads. This table has around 83,000 distinct CDR3 sequences, about 5.5% appearing once. This chain connects TRBV30 to TRBJ2-7; possibly TRBD1 or TRBD2 for D (5 bases each). The receptor was derived from a female donor in good health. The CDR3 loop reads CAWSVGREGLYEQYF. As DNA, the CDR3 is TGTGCCTGGAGTGTAGGGCGCGAGGGGCTCTACGAGCAGTACTTC.